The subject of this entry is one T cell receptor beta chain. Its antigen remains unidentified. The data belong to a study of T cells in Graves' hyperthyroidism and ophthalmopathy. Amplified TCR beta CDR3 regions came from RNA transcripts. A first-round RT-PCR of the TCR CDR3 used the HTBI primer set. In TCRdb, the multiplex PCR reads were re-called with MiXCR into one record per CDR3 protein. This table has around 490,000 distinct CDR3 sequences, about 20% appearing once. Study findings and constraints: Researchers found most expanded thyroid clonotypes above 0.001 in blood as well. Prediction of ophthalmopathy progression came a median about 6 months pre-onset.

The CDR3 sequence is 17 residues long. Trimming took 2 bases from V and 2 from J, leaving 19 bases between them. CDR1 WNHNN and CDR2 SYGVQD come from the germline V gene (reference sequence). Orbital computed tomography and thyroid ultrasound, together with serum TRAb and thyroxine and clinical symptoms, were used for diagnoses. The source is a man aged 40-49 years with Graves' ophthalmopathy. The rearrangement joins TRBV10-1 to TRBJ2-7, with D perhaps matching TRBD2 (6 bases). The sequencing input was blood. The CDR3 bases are TGCGCCAGCAGTGAGAAGCGGGTATACCAATCGGCCTACGAGCAGTACTTC. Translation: CASSEKRVYQSAYEQYF.